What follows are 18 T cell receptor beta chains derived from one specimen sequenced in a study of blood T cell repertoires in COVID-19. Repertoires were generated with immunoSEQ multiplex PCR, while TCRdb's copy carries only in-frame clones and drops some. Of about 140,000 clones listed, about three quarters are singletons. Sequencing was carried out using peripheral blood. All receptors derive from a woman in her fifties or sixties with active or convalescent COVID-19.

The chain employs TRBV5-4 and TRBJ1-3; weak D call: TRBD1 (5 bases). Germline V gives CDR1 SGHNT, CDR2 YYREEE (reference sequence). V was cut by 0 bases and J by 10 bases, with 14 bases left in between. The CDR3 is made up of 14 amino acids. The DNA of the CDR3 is TGTGCCAGCAGCTTGGCCGGAAGCAGGGAAACCATATATTTT. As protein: CASSLAGSRETIYF.

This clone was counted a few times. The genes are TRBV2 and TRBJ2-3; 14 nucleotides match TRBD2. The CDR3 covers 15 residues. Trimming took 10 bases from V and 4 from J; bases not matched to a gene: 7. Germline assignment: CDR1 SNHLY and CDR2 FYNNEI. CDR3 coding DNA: TGTGCCACTGCCCCGGGACTAGCGGGGGCAGATACGCAGTATTTT. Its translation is CATAPGLAGADTQYF.

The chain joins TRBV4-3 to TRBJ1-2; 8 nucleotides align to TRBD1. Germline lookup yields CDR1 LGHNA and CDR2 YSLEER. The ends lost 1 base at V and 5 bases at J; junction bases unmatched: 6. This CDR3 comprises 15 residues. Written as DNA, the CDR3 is TGCGCCAGCAGCCAAGTACAGGGGGATTTATATGGCTACACCTTC. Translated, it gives CASSQVQGDLYGYTF.

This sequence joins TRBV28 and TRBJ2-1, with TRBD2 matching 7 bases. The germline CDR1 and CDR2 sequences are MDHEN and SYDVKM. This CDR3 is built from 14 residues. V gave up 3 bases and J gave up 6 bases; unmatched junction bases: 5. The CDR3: CASSLGGRSNEQFF. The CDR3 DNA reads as TGTGCCAGCAGTTTGGGGGGGAGGTCCAATGAGCAGTTCTTC.

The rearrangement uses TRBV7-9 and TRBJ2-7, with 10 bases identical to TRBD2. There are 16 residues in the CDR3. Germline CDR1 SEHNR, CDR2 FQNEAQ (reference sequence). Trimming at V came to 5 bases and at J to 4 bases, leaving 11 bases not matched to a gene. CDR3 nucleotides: TGTGCCAGCAGCCCCGGACTAGCGGAAAAGAGATACGAGCAGTACTTC. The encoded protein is CASSPGLAEKRYEQYF.

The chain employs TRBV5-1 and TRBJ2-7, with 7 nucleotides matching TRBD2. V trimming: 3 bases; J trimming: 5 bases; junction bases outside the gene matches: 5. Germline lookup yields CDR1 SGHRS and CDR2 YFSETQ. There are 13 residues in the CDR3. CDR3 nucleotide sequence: TGCGCCAGCAGCTCAGCGGGACGCAACGAGCAGTACTTC. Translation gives CASSSAGRNEQYF. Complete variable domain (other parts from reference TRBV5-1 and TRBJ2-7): KAGVTQTPRYLIKTRGQQVTLSCSPISGHRSVSWYQQTPGQGLQFLFEYFSETQRNKGNFPGRFSGRQFSNSRSEMNVSTLELGDSALYLCASSSAGRNEQYFGPGTRLTVT.

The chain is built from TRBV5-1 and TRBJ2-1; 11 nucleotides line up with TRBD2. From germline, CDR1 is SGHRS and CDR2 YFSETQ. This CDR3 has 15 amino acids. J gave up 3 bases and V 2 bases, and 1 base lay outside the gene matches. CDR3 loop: CASSFSGGVYNEQFF. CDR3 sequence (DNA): TGCGCCAGCAGCTTTAGCGGGGGGGTCTACAATGAGCAGTTCTTC. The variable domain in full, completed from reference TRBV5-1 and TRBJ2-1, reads KAGVTQTPRYLIKTRGQQVTLSCSPISGHRSVSWYQQTPGQGLQFLFEYFSETQRNKGNFPGRFSGRQFSNSRSEMNVSTLELGDSALYLCASSFSGGVYNEQFFGPGTRLTVL.

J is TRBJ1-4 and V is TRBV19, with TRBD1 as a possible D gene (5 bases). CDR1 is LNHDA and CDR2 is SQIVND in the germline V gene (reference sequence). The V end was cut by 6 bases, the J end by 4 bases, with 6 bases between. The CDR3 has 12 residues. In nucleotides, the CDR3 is TGTGCCAGTAGGGGGGGTAATGAAAAACTGTTTTTT. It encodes CASRGGNEKLFF.

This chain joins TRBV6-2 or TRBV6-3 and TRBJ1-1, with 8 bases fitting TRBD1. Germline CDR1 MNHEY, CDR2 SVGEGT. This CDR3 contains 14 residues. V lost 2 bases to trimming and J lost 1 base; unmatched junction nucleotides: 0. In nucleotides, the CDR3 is TGTGCCAGCAGTTACCAGGGGGCGAACACTGAAGCTTTCTTT. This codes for CASSYQGANTEAFF.

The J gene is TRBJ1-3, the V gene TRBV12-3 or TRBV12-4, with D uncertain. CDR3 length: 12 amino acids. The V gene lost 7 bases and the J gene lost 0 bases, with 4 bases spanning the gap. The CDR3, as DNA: TGTGCCAGCACAGGCTCTGGAAACACCATATATTTT. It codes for CASTGSGNTIYF.

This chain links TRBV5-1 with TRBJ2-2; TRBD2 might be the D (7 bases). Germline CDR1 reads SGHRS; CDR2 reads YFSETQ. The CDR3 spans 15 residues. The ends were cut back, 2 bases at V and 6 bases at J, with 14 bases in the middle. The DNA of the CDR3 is TGCGCCAGCAGCTTAGTCTCGGGGGGCCCCGGGGAGCTGTTTTTT. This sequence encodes CASSLVSGGPGELFF. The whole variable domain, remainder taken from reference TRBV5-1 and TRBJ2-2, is KAGVTQTPRYLIKTRGQQVTLSCSPISGHRSVSWYQQTPGQGLQFLFEYFSETQRNKGNFPGRFSGRQFSNSRSEMNVSTLELGDSALYLCASSLVSGGPGELFFGEGSRLTVL.

CDR3 protein: CASSQGAGETQYF. Here the CDR3 DNA reads TGTGCCAGCAGTCAGGGGGCTGGAGAGACCCAGTACTTC. The chain is built from TRBV12-3 or TRBV12-4 and TRBJ2-5; 8 bases match TRBD1. J gave up 4 bases and V 5 bases, and 3 bases lay outside the gene matches. The CDR3 runs 13 residues.

For the CDR3, the DNA is TGTGCCAGCAGCGTAGGCCCTAGCGGGATCTCCTACGAGCAGTACTTC. Translating gives CASSVGPSGISYEQYF. V gene TRBV9 combines with J gene TRBJ2-7; TRBD2 agrees at 9 bases. The CDR3 length is 16 residues. With 0 bases clipped from V and 0 bases from J, the junction kept 4 bases outside the gene matches. From germline, CDR1 is SGDLS and CDR2 YYNGEE.

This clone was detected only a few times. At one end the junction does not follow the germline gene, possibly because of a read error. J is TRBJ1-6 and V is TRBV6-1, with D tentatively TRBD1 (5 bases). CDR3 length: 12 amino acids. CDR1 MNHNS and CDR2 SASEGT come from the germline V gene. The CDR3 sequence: CASSERRGPLRF. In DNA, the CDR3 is TGTGCCAGCAGTGAGCGTAGGGGCCCGTTGCGCTTT.

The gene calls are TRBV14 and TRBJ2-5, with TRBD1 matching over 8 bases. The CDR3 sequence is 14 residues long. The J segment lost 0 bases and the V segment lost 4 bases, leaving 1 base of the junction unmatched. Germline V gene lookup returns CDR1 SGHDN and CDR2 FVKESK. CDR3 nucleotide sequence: TGTGCCAGCAGCCGGGACAGGTACCAAGAGACCCAGTACTTC. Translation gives CASSRDRYQETQYF.

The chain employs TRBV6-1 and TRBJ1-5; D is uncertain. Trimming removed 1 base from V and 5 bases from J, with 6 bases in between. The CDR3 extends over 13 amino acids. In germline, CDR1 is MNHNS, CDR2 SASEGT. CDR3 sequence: CASSEGGDQPQHF. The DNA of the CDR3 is TGTGCCAGCAGTGAAGGCGGGGATCAGCCCCAGCATTTT.

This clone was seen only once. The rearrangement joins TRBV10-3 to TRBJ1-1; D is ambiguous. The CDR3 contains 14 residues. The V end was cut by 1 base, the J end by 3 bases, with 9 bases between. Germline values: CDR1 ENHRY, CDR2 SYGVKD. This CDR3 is CAISEYQEDTEAFF. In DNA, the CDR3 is TGTGCCATCAGTGAGTACCAGGAGGACACTGAAGCTTTCTTT.

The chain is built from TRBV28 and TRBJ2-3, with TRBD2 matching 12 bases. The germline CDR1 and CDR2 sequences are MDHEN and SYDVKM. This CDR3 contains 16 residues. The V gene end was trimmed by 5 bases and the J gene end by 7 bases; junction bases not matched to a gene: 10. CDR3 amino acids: CASSPMTSGRGNTQYF. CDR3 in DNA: TGTGCCAGCAGTCCCATGACTAGCGGGAGAGGCAATACGCAGTATTTT.